These T cell receptor beta chains were read from a single sample in a study of blood T cells in healthy people across ages. One entry per CDR3 protein results from TCRdb running MiXCR on the 5' RACE reads. The top ten hold roughly 3.8% of the sample, which has some 760,000 distinct CDR3 sequences, around 25% seen once. The sample was also linked to a second study, of T cells of mothers and their children.

Sequencing was carried out using blood. These receptors came from a boy younger than 18 in good health. Both conserved end residues are part of each CDR3. Fields, in order: J gene, CDR3 length, V gene, clone size, D gene, CDR3 DNA, CDR3 protein. The D gene is left open where the match is weak. Only part of the rows carry a size: once, few, many, or a class if the clone is expanded.

j_call: TRBJ1-3; cdr3_length: 15; v_call: TRBV4-3; clone_size: few; d_call: .; cdr3_nt: TGCGCCAGCAGCCAATCGGGACGCTCTGGAAACACCATATATTTT; cdr3_aa: CASSQSGRSGNTIYF
j_call: TRBJ2-4; cdr3_length: 15; v_call: TRBV27; clone_size: .; d_call: TRBD1; cdr3_nt: TGTGCCAGCAGGACCAGGGGGAGTTTAGGGAACATTCAGTACTTC; cdr3_aa: CASRTRGSLGNIQYF
j_call: TRBJ2-1; cdr3_length: 15; v_call: TRBV21-1; clone_size: few; d_call: .; cdr3_nt: TGTGCCAGCAGCAAAGACTTCCAGGGGAACAATGAGCAGTTCTTC; cdr3_aa: CASSKDFQGNNEQFF
j_call: TRBJ1-2; cdr3_length: 15; v_call: TRBV9; clone_size: few; d_call: .; cdr3_nt: TGTGCCAGCAGCGATGAGACAGGTCGGGACTATGGCTACACCTTC; cdr3_aa: CASSDETGRDYGYTF
j_call: TRBJ2-3; cdr3_length: 13; v_call: TRBV27; clone_size: .; d_call: .; cdr3_nt: TGTGCCAGCAGTCCCCTATTAGCCCATACGCAGTATTTT; cdr3_aa: CASSPLLAHTQYF
j_call: TRBJ2-5; cdr3_length: 13; v_call: TRBV7-2; clone_size: once; d_call: .; cdr3_nt: TGTGCCAGCAGCAGTAGGATGGGAGAGACCCAGTACTTC; cdr3_aa: CASSSRMGETQYF
j_call: TRBJ2-5; cdr3_length: 15; v_call: TRBV5-6; clone_size: once; d_call: TRBD1; cdr3_nt: TGTGCCAGCAGCTCGATCAAGGGACAGCTTGAGACCCAGTACTTC; cdr3_aa: CASSSIKGQLETQYF
j_call: TRBJ2-2; cdr3_length: 19; v_call: TRBV11-3; clone_size: .; d_call: .; cdr3_nt: TGTGCCAGCAGCTTGAGCCCCCTCGGTTGGTTCGCGAACACCGGGGAGCTGTTTTTT; cdr3_aa: CASSLSPLGWFANTGELFF
j_call: TRBJ2-7; cdr3_length: 14; v_call: TRBV9; clone_size: .; d_call: .; cdr3_nt: TGTGCCAGCAGTACCGAGGGAGCTTCGCCCGAGCAGTACTTC; cdr3_aa: CASSTEGASPEQYF
j_call: TRBJ2-1; cdr3_length: 16; v_call: TRBV4-3; clone_size: many; d_call: TRBD2; cdr3_nt: TGCGCCAGCAGCCAGGGACTAGCGGGGGCTTACAATGAGCAGTTCTTC; cdr3_aa: CASSQGLAGAYNEQFF
j_call: TRBJ2-3; cdr3_length: 17; v_call: TRBV5-1; clone_size: .; d_call: .; cdr3_nt: TGCGCCAGCAGCTTGGCCCCACTGGCGGCTGGCACAGATACGCAGTATTTT; cdr3_aa: CASSLAPLAAGTDTQYF
j_call: TRBJ2-5; cdr3_length: 16; v_call: TRBV6-1; clone_size: .; d_call: TRBD2; cdr3_nt: TGTGCCAGCAGCCGACAAAGGGAACTAGCGGGTGAGACCCAGTACTTC; cdr3_aa: CASSRQRELAGETQYF
j_call: TRBJ1-5; cdr3_length: 15; v_call: TRBV12-3/TRBV12-4; clone_size: .; d_call: .; cdr3_nt: TGTGCCAGCAGTGTGGCGAGTTTTTCCAATCAGCCCCAGCATTTT; cdr3_aa: CASSVASFSNQPQHF
j_call: TRBJ2-5; cdr3_length: 16; v_call: TRBV4-3; clone_size: few; d_call: .; cdr3_nt: TGCGCCAGCAGCCAAGATGACAAGGTCATCGGGGAGACCCAGTACTTC; cdr3_aa: CASSQDDKVIGETQYF
j_call: TRBJ1-6; cdr3_length: 16; v_call: TRBV27; clone_size: .; d_call: .; cdr3_nt: TGTGCCAGCAGCATCACAGGGAGCTCCTATAATTCACCCCTCCACTTT; cdr3_aa: CASSITGSSYNSPLHF
j_call: TRBJ1-2; cdr3_length: 17; v_call: TRBV9; clone_size: .; d_call: .; cdr3_nt: TGTGCCAGCAGCGTAAACATCGGGCGACGGGGTCGTGGTGGCTACACCTTC; cdr3_aa: CASSVNIGRRGRGGYTF
j_call: TRBJ2-7; cdr3_length: 14; v_call: TRBV29-1; clone_size: few; d_call: TRBD2; cdr3_nt: TGCAGCGTTGAAGATGGGCTAGCGGGAGGCGAGCAGTACTTC; cdr3_aa: CSVEDGLAGGEQYF
j_call: TRBJ2-3; cdr3_length: 17; v_call: TRBV15; clone_size: few; d_call: TRBD2; cdr3_nt: TGTGCCACCAGCAGAGATCGGGGGAGGGACCACACAGATACGCAGTATTTT; cdr3_aa: CATSRDRGRDHTDTQYF
j_call: TRBJ2-7; cdr3_length: 12; v_call: TRBV28; clone_size: .; d_call: TRBD1; cdr3_nt: TGTGCCAGCCTCACCGGGGACAGGGATAAGTACTTC; cdr3_aa: CASLTGDRDKYF
j_call: TRBJ1-4; cdr3_length: 15; v_call: TRBV7-2; clone_size: many; d_call: .; cdr3_nt: TGTGCCAGCACACTCGAGGCCGGGGCCCGGGAAAAACTGTTTTTT; cdr3_aa: CASTLEAGAREKLFF
j_call: TRBJ1-2; cdr3_length: 15; v_call: TRBV2; clone_size: few; d_call: .; cdr3_nt: TGTGCCAGCATTGAATGGCAGGGCCCCCTCTATGGCTACACCTTC; cdr3_aa: CASIEWQGPLYGYTF
j_call: TRBJ2-7; cdr3_length: 16; v_call: TRBV4-3; clone_size: .; d_call: TRBD1; cdr3_nt: TGCGCCAGCAGCCAAGGGCCGGGACAGGGTGAATACGAGCAGTACTTC; cdr3_aa: CASSQGPGQGEYEQYF
j_call: TRBJ2-7; cdr3_length: 15; v_call: TRBV6-1; clone_size: .; d_call: .; cdr3_nt: TGTGCCAGCAGCAACTCCGGGACGGCACCCTACGAGCAGTACTTC; cdr3_aa: CASSNSGTAPYEQYF
j_call: TRBJ2-7; cdr3_length: 15; v_call: TRBV10-3; clone_size: .; d_call: .; cdr3_nt: TGTGCCATCAGTGAGTCTCAAGGGAGCCCCTACGAGCAGTACTTC; cdr3_aa: CAISESQGSPYEQYF
j_call: TRBJ2-7; cdr3_length: 13; v_call: TRBV20-1; clone_size: few; d_call: TRBD2; cdr3_nt: TGCAGTGCTAGAAGGACTAGTTCGGGGGAGCAGTACTTC; cdr3_aa: CSARRTSSGEQYF
j_call: TRBJ2-5; cdr3_length: 14; v_call: TRBV7-2; clone_size: .; d_call: .; cdr3_nt: TGTGCCAGCAGCTTCGGCTGGACAGAAGAGACCCAGTACTTC; cdr3_aa: CASSFGWTEETQYF
j_call: TRBJ2-7; cdr3_length: 13; v_call: TRBV20-1; clone_size: few; d_call: .; cdr3_nt: TGCAGTGCTAGAGCGGGGCCCTCCTACGAGCAGTACTTC; cdr3_aa: CSARAGPSYEQYF
j_call: TRBJ2-1; cdr3_length: 15; v_call: TRBV4-3; clone_size: few; d_call: TRBD1; cdr3_nt: TGCGCCAGCAGCCAGGCCGGGACAGGGGGGAATGAGCAGTTCTTC; cdr3_aa: CASSQAGTGGNEQFF
j_call: TRBJ1-5; cdr3_length: 15; v_call: TRBV7-2; clone_size: few; d_call: .; cdr3_nt: TGTGCCAGCAGCTTAAGTTCCGGGGGCAATCAGCCCCAGCATTTT; cdr3_aa: CASSLSSGGNQPQHF
j_call: TRBJ2-5; cdr3_length: 13; v_call: TRBV12-3/TRBV12-4; clone_size: few; d_call: .; cdr3_nt: TGTGCCAGCAGCAGGGTAGAGATCGAGACCCAGTACTTC; cdr3_aa: CASSRVEIETQYF
j_call: TRBJ2-3; cdr3_length: 17; v_call: TRBV3-1; clone_size: .; d_call: TRBD2; cdr3_nt: TGTGCCAGCAGCCAAGTGGGCCTAGCGGGTAGCACAGATACGCAGTATTTT; cdr3_aa: CASSQVGLAGSTDTQYF
j_call: TRBJ2-7; cdr3_length: 14; v_call: TRBV20-1; clone_size: .; d_call: TRBD1; cdr3_nt: TGCAGTGCAAGGGCGGACAGGGGGCTCTACGAGCAGTACTTC; cdr3_aa: CSARADRGLYEQYF
j_call: TRBJ1-4; cdr3_length: 14; v_call: TRBV27; clone_size: .; d_call: .; cdr3_nt: TGTGCCAGCAGTTCGGACCTTAGGGGCGAAAAACTGTTTTTT; cdr3_aa: CASSSDLRGEKLFF
j_call: TRBJ2-1; cdr3_length: 17; v_call: TRBV5-1; clone_size: .; d_call: TRBD2; cdr3_nt: TGCGCCAGCAGCCCCTTAGCGGGAGGCACGAACCGCAATGAGCAGTTCTTC; cdr3_aa: CASSPLAGGTNRNEQFF
j_call: TRBJ2-1; cdr3_length: 20; v_call: TRBV12-3/TRBV12-4; clone_size: .; d_call: TRBD2; cdr3_nt: TGTGCCAGCAGTTTTCTAATAGGGACTAGCGGGAGGGCCGCCTACAATGAGCAGTTCTTC; cdr3_aa: CASSFLIGTSGRAAYNEQFF
j_call: TRBJ1-4; cdr3_length: 12; v_call: TRBV20-1; clone_size: .; d_call: TRBD1; cdr3_nt: TGCAGTGTCCTGGACAGGGCCGAAAAACTGTTTTTT; cdr3_aa: CSVLDRAEKLFF
j_call: TRBJ1-4; cdr3_length: 17; v_call: TRBV25-1; clone_size: .; d_call: .; cdr3_nt: TGTGCCAGCAGTGCCCAGGGATTCGGGACCCTTAATGAAAAACTGTTTTTT; cdr3_aa: CASSAQGFGTLNEKLFF
j_call: TRBJ2-1; cdr3_length: 14; v_call: TRBV10-3; clone_size: few; d_call: TRBD1; cdr3_nt: TGTGCCATCAACTCCGGGACAGGGAGCAATGAGCAGTTCTTC; cdr3_aa: CAINSGTGSNEQFF
j_call: TRBJ1-1; cdr3_length: 13; v_call: TRBV18; clone_size: few; d_call: .; cdr3_nt: TGTGCCAGCTCTTCGGAGCTGAACACTGAAGCTTTCTTT; cdr3_aa: CASSSELNTEAFF
j_call: TRBJ2-3; cdr3_length: 17; v_call: TRBV4-2; clone_size: few; d_call: .; cdr3_nt: TGTGCCAGCAGCCAGGGGTGGGACGGATCACTCACAGATACGCAGTATTTT; cdr3_aa: CASSQGWDGSLTDTQYF
j_call: TRBJ2-5; cdr3_length: 15; v_call: TRBV28; clone_size: few; d_call: TRBD2; cdr3_nt: TGTGCCAGCAGTACTCTAGCGGAGGACCAAGAGACCCAGTACTTC; cdr3_aa: CASSTLAEDQETQYF
j_call: TRBJ2-3; cdr3_length: 13; v_call: TRBV6-5; clone_size: few; d_call: .; cdr3_nt: TGTGCCAGCATGCGGGGCGGCACAGATACGCAGTATTTT; cdr3_aa: CASMRGGTDTQYF
j_call: TRBJ1-5; cdr3_length: 15; v_call: TRBV4-1; clone_size: .; d_call: .; cdr3_nt: TGCGCCAGCAGCCAAGTAGAGGGGGGCAATCAGCCCCAGCATTTT; cdr3_aa: CASSQVEGGNQPQHF
j_call: TRBJ1-2; cdr3_length: 15; v_call: TRBV4-3; clone_size: few; d_call: .; cdr3_nt: TGCGCCAGCAGCCAAGATGGGACGACCAACTATGGCTACACCTTC; cdr3_aa: CASSQDGTTNYGYTF
j_call: TRBJ2-1; cdr3_length: 17; v_call: TRBV29-1; clone_size: .; d_call: .; cdr3_nt: TGCAGCGTTGACGGGGTAATAGCGGTTAGCTCCTACAATGAGCAGTTCTTC; cdr3_aa: CSVDGVIAVSSYNEQFF
j_call: TRBJ2-3; cdr3_length: 17; v_call: TRBV3-1; clone_size: few; d_call: TRBD2; cdr3_nt: TGTGCCAGCAGCCATCTACTAGCGGGGACTAGCACAGATACGCAGTATTTT; cdr3_aa: CASSHLLAGTSTDTQYF
j_call: TRBJ1-1; cdr3_length: 15; v_call: TRBV6-5; clone_size: .; d_call: .; cdr3_nt: TGTGCCAGCAGAACCGCGGGAGGGGCACCCACTGAAGCTTTCTTT; cdr3_aa: CASRTAGGAPTEAFF
j_call: TRBJ2-3; cdr3_length: 15; v_call: TRBV7-3; clone_size: many; d_call: .; cdr3_nt: TGTGCCAGCAGCTTGGGTGGTACTAGCACAGATACGCAGTATTTT; cdr3_aa: CASSLGGTSTDTQYF
j_call: TRBJ2-5; cdr3_length: 14; v_call: TRBV25-1; clone_size: few; d_call: .; cdr3_nt: TGTGCCAGCAGTGAAGTTAGGGGGGGTGAGACCCAGTACTTC; cdr3_aa: CASSEVRGGETQYF
j_call: TRBJ2-1; cdr3_length: 12; v_call: TRBV20-1; clone_size: few; d_call: TRBD2; cdr3_nt: TGCAGTGCTCAAGGGACTACCAATGAGCAGTTCTTC; cdr3_aa: CSAQGTTNEQFF
j_call: TRBJ2-2; cdr3_length: 14; v_call: TRBV24-1; clone_size: .; d_call: .; cdr3_nt: TGTGCCACCAGGGACACGGGACCCACCGGGGAGCTGTTTTTT; cdr3_aa: CATRDTGPTGELFF
j_call: TRBJ1-2; cdr3_length: 16; v_call: TRBV7-9; clone_size: few; d_call: .; cdr3_nt: TGTGCCAGCAGCTTAGAAATTACGACAGATTTCTATGGCTACACCTTC; cdr3_aa: CASSLEITTDFYGYTF